Listed below are T cell receptor beta chains from one sample, sequenced in a study of CD8+ T cells in alopecia areata. Only in-frame clones appear in the TCRdb table, and some are missing; sequencing was by immunoSEQ multiplex PCR. Of about 210,000 clones detected, around 66% appear once; the ten largest clones hold roughly 1.2%. The sample consisted of CD4+ T cells sorted from blood, taken around week 46, from a patient treated with tofacitinib. These receptors originate from a human donor with alopecia areata. CDR3s include the opening cysteine and the closing phenylalanine or tryptophan. The order of the fields is D gene, V gene, J gene, clone size, CDR3 DNA, CDR3 protein. A D gene is named only where the DNA matches it firmly. Size is omitted from some rows. Given values are once, few, many or a class for expanded clones.

D: -
V: TRBV9
J: TRBJ1-1
size: few
DNA: -
CDR3: CASSVAPGTTTFF

D: -
V: TRBV7-9
J: TRBJ2-5
size: -
DNA: TGTGCCAGCAGCTTGGGGCAGACAGTAGAGACCCAGTACTTC
CDR3: CASSLGQTVETQYF

D: -
V: TRBV7-2
J: TRBJ1-6
size: -
DNA: TGTGCCAGCAGCTTCGGCTCCTATAATTCACCCCTCCACTTT
CDR3: CASSFGSYNSPLHF

D: -
V: TRBV29-1
J: TRBJ1-4
size: -
DNA: TGCAGCGTTGGGGTCCGGAGCATTAATGAAAAACTGTTTTTT
CDR3: CSVGVRSINEKLFF

D: -
V: TRBV18
J: TRBJ1-2
size: -
DNA: TGTGCCAGCTCACTTGGACAGCTCTATGGCTACACCTTC
CDR3: CASSLGQLYGYTF

D: TRBD1
V: TRBV27
J: TRBJ1-5
size: -
DNA: TGTGCCAGCAGGAGACAGGGAGGAACTCAGCCCCAGCATTTT
CDR3: CASRRQGGTQPQHF

D: -
V: TRBV29-1
J: TRBJ2-1
size: few
DNA: TGCAGCGTTGAGGAAACAGGGTTTCGTAATGAGCAGTTCTTC
CDR3: CSVEETGFRNEQFF

D: -
V: TRBV15
J: TRBJ1-4
size: few
DNA: TGTGCCACCAGCAACCAACCAGGGGCAACTAATGAAAAACTGTTTTTT
CDR3: CATSNQPGATNEKLFF

D: -
V: TRBV21-1
J: TRBJ1-5
size: -
DNA: TGTGCCAGCAGCAAAGCGCTTTATCGGGCCTCAAGCAATCAGCCCCAGCATTTT
CDR3: CASSKALYRASSNQPQHF

D: -
V: TRBV28
J: TRBJ2-1
size: -
DNA: TGTGCCAGCAGTCCAAGGAATGAGCAGTTCTTC
CDR3: CASSPRNEQFF

D: -
V: TRBV30
J: TRBJ2-7
size: -
DNA: TGTGCCTGGGCCGAGGGAGTATACGAGCAGTACTTC
CDR3: CAWAEGVYEQYF

D: -
V: TRBV18
J: TRBJ2-7
size: -
DNA: TGTGCCAGCTCATTATCGGCAGGGGACGAGCAGTACTTC
CDR3: CASSLSAGDEQYF

D: -
V: TRBV30
J: TRBJ1-2
size: -
DNA: TGTGCCTTTCCCTTGGTCAAGGGCTATGGCTACACCTTC
CDR3: CAFPLVKGYGYTF

D: -
V: TRBV25-1
J: TRBJ1-4
size: once
DNA: TGTGCCAGCAGTGAACAGGGAGTGAGGGGTGAAAAACTGTTTTTT
CDR3: CASSEQGVRGEKLFF

D: -
V: TRBV5-1
J: TRBJ1-2
size: -
DNA: TGCGCCAGCAGCCTCGGGACCGTCTATGGCTACACCTTC
CDR3: CASSLGTVYGYTF

D: -
V: TRBV4-3
J: TRBJ1-4
size: -
DNA: TGCGCCAGCAGCCAAGATTGGCTTATAGCTAATGAAAAACTGTTTTTT
CDR3: CASSQDWLIANEKLFF

D: -
V: TRBV18
J: TRBJ2-7
size: -
DNA: TGTGCCAGCTCACCTCCTCGACTGGAGGGCGAGCAGTACTTC
CDR3: CASSPPRLEGEQYF

D: -
V: TRBV12-5
J: TRBJ2-2
size: -
DNA: TGTGCTAGTGGTTTGTGGGAATGGCCCATCGCGGGGGAGCTGTTTTTT
CDR3: CASGLWEWPIAGELFF

D: -
V: TRBV29-1
J: TRBJ2-5
size: -
DNA: TGCAGCTTCACCCTCGGGGGTTGGGAGACCCAGTACTTC
CDR3: CSFTLGGWETQYF

D: TRBD1
V: TRBV29-1
J: TRBJ1-1
size: -
DNA: TGCAGCGTTGGGACAGGCCCGGCGGGGGACACTGAAGCTTTCTTT
CDR3: CSVGTGPAGDTEAFF

D: -
V: TRBV7-3
J: TRBJ2-3
size: few
DNA: TGTGCCAGCAGCTTAACGTCTTTCAGGGCTAGCACAGATACGCAGTATTTT
CDR3: CASSLTSFRASTDTQYF

D: TRBD1
V: TRBV5-1
J: TRBJ1-1
size: -
DNA: TGCGCCAGCAGAATACAGGGGGACACTGAAGCTTTCTTT
CDR3: CASRIQGDTEAFF

D: -
V: TRBV29-1
J: TRBJ1-1
size: -
DNA: TGCAGCGTTGCCCGCAGACTGAACACTGAAGCTTTCTTT
CDR3: CSVARRLNTEAFF

D: TRBD1
V: TRBV15
J: TRBJ1-6
size: -
DNA: TGTGCCACCAGCAGAGAGTGGACAGGGGAACTGAATTCACCCCTCCACTTT
CDR3: CATSREWTGELNSPLHF

D: TRBD1
V: TRBV30
J: TRBJ1-5
size: few
DNA: TGTGCCTGGGCAGGGGGCGATAATCAGCCCCAGCATTTT
CDR3: CAWAGGDNQPQHF

D: -
V: TRBV6-5
J: TRBJ1-6
size: few
DNA: TGTGCCAGCGAGTTAAAGGTGAAAGGCTCACCCCTCCACTTT
CDR3: CASELKVKGSPLHF

D: TRBD1
V: TRBV29-1
J: TRBJ2-5
size: -
DNA: TGCAGCGTCCGGGGACAGACGCAAGAGACCCAGTACTTC
CDR3: CSVRGQTQETQYF

D: TRBD1
V: TRBV23-1
J: TRBJ1-6
size: -
DNA: TGCGCCAGCAGGAGACAGGGGCAAGATAATTCACCCCTCCACTTT
CDR3: CASRRQGQDNSPLHF

D: TRBD1
V: TRBV30
J: TRBJ1-2
size: -
DNA: TGTGCCTGGAGTCCAGGGGGCGCCCATAACTATGGCTACACCTTC
CDR3: CAWSPGGAHNYGYTF

D: -
V: TRBV5-8
J: TRBJ1-5
size: -
DNA: TGTGCCAGCAGCTGGGTTTGGGGGGCAGGGAATCAGCCCCAGCATTTT
CDR3: CASSWVWGAGNQPQHF

D: TRBD1
V: TRBV29-1
J: TRBJ1-1
size: few
DNA: TGCAGCGTTGTACGACAGGGGAACACTGAAGCTTTCTTT
CDR3: CSVVRQGNTEAFF

D: -
V: TRBV5-6
J: TRBJ1-5
size: -
DNA: TGTGCCAGCAGTCGAAAGCCCAATCAGCCCCAGCATTTT
CDR3: CASSRKPNQPQHF

D: TRBD1
V: TRBV19
J: TRBJ1-5
size: -
DNA: TGTGCCAGTCAGGGGGACAATCAGCCCCAGCATTTT
CDR3: CASQGDNQPQHF

D: TRBD1
V: TRBV7-2
J: TRBJ2-7
size: -
DNA: TGTGCCAGCAGCTGGACCGGGACAGGGGGCGAAGAGCAGTACTTC
CDR3: CASSWTGTGGEEQYF

D: TRBD2
V: TRBV7-2
J: TRBJ2-1
size: -
DNA: TGTGCCAGCAGCTTACGGGGGGGAGACAGGGAGCAGTTCTTC
CDR3: CASSLRGGDREQFF

D: -
V: TRBV19
J: TRBJ2-2
size: -
DNA: TGTGCCAGTAAACTTCCGGCCGGGGAGCTGTTTTTT
CDR3: CASKLPAGELFF

D: -
V: TRBV30
J: TRBJ1-4
size: -
DNA: TGTGCCTGGGCAATCGGGGGCTCTAATGAAAAACTGTTTTTT
CDR3: CAWAIGGSNEKLFF

D: TRBD2
V: TRBV4-3
J: TRBJ2-3
size: once
DNA: TGCGCCAGCAGCCAAGATACGGGGGGGCTAGGGCGAGGGTTAAGCACAGATACGCAGTATTTT
CDR3: CASSQDTGGLGRGLSTDTQYF

D: TRBD2
V: TRBV7-3
J: TRBJ2-1
size: -
DNA: TGTGCCAGCAGCTTAAGGGGCGGACTAGCGGGGGAGAAGAGTGAGCAGTTCTTC
CDR3: CASSLRGGLAGEKSEQFF

D: TRBD1
V: TRBV4-3
J: TRBJ1-2
size: once
DNA: TGCGCCAGCAGCCAAGATAAGGGGGCAGGCTACACCTTC
CDR3: CASSQDKGAGYTF

D: TRBD1
V: TRBV25-1
J: TRBJ2-7
size: -
DNA: TGTGCCAGCAGTGAATGGGGACAGGGTACAAACGAGCAGTACTTC
CDR3: CASSEWGQGTNEQYF

D: -
V: TRBV15
J: TRBJ1-5
size: -
DNA: TGTGCCACCGGAGAGTCGAACAATCAGCCCCAGCATTTT
CDR3: CATGESNNQPQHF

D: -
V: TRBV4-3
J: TRBJ2-3
size: -
DNA: TGCGCCAGCAGCCCGGGCGTCGGGCACGATACGCAGTATTTT
CDR3: CASSPGVGHDTQYF

D: TRBD2
V: TRBV15
J: TRBJ2-3
size: -
DNA: TGTGCCACCAGCAGTCTCTACGGGGGGAACACAGATACGCAGTATTTT
CDR3: CATSSLYGGNTDTQYF

D: TRBD1
V: TRBV6-4
J: TRBJ1-1
size: -
DNA: TGTGCCAGCAGTGATATACAGGGGTCTGAAGCTTTCTTT
CDR3: CASSDIQGSEAFF

D: TRBD1
V: TRBV7-2
J: TRBJ1-2
size: -
DNA: TGTGCCAGCAGCTTAGGGGGACAGGGAAGTGGTGGCTACACCTTC
CDR3: CASSLGGQGSGGYTF

D: -
V: TRBV18
J: TRBJ1-5
size: -
DNA: TGTGCCAGCTCACCAAAGGAGGGGTCTCAGCCCCAGCATTTT
CDR3: CASSPKEGSQPQHF